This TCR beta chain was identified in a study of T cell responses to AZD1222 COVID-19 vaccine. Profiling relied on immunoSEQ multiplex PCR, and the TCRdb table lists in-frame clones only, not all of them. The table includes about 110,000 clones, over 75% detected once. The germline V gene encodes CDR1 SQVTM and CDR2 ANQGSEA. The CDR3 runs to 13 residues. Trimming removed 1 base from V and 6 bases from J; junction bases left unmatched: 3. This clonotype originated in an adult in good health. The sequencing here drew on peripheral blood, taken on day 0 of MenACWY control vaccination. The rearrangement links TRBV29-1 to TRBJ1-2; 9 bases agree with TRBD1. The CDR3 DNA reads TGCAGCGTTGAAGGACAGGGGGTGGATGGCTACACCTTC. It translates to CSVEGQGVDGYTF.